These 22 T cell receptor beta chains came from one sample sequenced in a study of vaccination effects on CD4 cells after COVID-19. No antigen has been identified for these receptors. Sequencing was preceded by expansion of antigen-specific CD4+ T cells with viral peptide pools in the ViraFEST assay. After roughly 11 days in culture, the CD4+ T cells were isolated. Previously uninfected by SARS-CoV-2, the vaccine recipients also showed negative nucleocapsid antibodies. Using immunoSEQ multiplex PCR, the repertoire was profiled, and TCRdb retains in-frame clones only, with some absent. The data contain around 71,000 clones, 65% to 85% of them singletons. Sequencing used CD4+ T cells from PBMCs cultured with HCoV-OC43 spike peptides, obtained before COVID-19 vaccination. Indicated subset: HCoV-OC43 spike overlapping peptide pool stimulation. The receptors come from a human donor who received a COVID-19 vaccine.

The CDR3 reads CASSSPTGTGSTGELFF. For the CDR3, the DNA is TGCGCCAGCAGCTCGCCCACCGGGACAGGGAGCACCGGGGAGCTGTTTTTT. This chain joins TRBV5-1 and TRBJ2-2; TRBD1 matches 9 bases. The CDR3 length is 17 residues. V lost 3 bases to trimming and J lost 4 bases; unmatched junction nucleotides: 10. Per the germline V gene, CDR1 is SGHRS and CDR2 is YFSETQ.

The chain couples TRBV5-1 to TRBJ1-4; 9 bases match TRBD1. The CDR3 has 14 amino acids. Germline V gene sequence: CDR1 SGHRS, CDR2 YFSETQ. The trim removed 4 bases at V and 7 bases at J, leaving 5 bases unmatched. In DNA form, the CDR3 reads TGCGCCAGCAGCAAGGGACAGGGTAGTGAAAAACTGTTTTTT. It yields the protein CASSKGQGSEKLFF.

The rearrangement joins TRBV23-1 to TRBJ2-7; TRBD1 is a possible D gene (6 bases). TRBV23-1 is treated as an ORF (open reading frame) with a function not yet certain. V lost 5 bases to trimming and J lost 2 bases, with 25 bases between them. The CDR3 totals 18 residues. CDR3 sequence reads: CASSSQRGTILLTYEQYV. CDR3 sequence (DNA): TGCGCCAGCAGTTCCCAAAGGGGGACCATTTTACTTACCTACGAGCAGTACGTC.

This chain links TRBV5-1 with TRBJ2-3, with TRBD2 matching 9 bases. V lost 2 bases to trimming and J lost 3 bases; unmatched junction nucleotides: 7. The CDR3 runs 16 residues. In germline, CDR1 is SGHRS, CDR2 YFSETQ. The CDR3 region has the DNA TGCGCCAGCAGCTTCATGAGCGGGGGGCCTACAGATACGCAGTATTTT. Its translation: CASSFMSGGPTDTQYF.

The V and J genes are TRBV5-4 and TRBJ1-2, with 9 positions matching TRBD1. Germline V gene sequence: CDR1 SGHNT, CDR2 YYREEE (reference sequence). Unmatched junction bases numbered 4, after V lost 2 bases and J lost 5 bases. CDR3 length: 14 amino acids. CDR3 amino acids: CASSLQGAQYGYTF. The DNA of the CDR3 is TGTGCCAGCAGCTTACAGGGGGCTCAGTATGGCTACACCTTC. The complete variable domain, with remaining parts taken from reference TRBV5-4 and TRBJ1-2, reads ETGVTQSPTHLIKTRGQQVTLRCSSQSGHNTVSWYQQALGQGPQFIFQYYREEENGRGNFPPRFSGLQFPNYSSELNVNALELDDSALYLCASSLQGAQYGYTFGSGTRLTVV.

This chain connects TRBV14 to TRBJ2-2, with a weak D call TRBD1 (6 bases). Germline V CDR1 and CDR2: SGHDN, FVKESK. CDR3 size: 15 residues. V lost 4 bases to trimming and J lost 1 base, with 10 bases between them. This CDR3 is CASSRFRGNTGELFF. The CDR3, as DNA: TGTGCCAGCAGCCGGTTCAGGGGGAACACCGGGGAGCTGTTTTTT.

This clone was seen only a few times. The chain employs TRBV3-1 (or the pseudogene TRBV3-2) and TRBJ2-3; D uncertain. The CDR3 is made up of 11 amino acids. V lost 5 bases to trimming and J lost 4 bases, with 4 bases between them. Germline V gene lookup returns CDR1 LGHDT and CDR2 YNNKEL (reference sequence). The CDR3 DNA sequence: TGTGCCAGCAGCGTTGCAGATACGCAGTATTTT. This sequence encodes CASSVADTQYF.

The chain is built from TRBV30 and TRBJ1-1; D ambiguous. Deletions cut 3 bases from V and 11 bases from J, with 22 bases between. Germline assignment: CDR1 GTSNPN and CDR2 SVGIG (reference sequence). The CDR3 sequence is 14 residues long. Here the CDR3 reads CAWRSYSPAAIAFF. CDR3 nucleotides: TGTGCCTGGAGAAGCTACAGTCCGGCAGCTATTGCTTTCTTT. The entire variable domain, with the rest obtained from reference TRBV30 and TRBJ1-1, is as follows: SQTIHQWPATLVQPVGSPLSLECTVEGTSNPNLYWYRQAAGRGLQLLFYSVGIGQISSEVPQNLSASRPQDRQFILSSKKLLLSDSGFYLCAWRSYSPAAIAFFGQGTRLTVV.

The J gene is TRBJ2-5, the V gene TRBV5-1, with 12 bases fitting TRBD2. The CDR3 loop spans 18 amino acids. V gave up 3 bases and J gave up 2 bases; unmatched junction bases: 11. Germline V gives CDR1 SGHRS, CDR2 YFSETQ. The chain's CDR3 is CASSSRRTSGAEQETQYF. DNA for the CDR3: TGCGCCAGCAGCTCACGGAGGACTAGCGGGGCAGAACAAGAGACCCAGTACTTC.

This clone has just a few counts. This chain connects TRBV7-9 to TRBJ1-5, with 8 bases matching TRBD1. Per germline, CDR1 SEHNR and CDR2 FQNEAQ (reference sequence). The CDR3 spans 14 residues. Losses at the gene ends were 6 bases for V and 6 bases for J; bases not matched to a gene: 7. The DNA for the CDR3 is TGTGCCAGCAGTCCCGGGACAGGCGGTCAGCCCCAGCATTTT. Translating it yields CASSPGTGGQPQHF.

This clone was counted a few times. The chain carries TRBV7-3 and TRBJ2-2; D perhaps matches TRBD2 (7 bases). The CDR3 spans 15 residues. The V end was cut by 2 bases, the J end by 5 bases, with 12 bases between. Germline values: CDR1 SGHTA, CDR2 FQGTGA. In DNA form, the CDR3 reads TGTGCCAGCAGCTTACGGGGGGCGGGGACCGGGGAGCTGTTTTTT. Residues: CASSLRGAGTGELFF.

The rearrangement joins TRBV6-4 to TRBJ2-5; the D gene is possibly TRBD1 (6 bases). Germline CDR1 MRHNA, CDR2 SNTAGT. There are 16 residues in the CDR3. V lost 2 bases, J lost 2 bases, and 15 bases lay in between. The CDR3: CASSDGEDSYQETQYF. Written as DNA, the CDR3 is TGTGCCAGCAGTGACGGAGAGGACAGCTATCAAGAGACCCAGTACTTC.

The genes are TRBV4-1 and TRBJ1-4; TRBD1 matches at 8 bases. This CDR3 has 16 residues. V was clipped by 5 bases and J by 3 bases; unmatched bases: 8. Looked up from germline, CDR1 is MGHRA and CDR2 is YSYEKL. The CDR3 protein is CASSYFLTGANEKLFF. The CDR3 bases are TGCGCCAGCAGCTATTTTCTGACAGGGGCTAATGAAAAACTGTTTTTT.

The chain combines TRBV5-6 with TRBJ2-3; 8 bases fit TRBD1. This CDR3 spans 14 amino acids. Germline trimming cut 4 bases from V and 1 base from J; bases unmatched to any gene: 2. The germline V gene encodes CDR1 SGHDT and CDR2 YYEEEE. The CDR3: CASSGQGRTDTQYF. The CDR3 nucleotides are TGTGCCAGCAGCGGACAGGGTCGCACAGATACGCAGTATTTT.

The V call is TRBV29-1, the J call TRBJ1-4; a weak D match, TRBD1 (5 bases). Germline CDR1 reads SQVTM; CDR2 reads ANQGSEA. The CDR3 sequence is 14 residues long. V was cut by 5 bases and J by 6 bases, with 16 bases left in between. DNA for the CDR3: TGCAGCGTTTATGGGGGGGGACTAGATGAAAAACTGTTTTTT. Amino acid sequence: CSVYGGGLDEKLFF.

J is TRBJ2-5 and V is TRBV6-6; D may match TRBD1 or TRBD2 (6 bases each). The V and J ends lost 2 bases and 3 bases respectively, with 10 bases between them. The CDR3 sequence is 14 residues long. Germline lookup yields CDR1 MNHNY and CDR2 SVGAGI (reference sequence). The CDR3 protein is CASSYGGPEETQYF. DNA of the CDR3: TGTGCCAGCAGTTACGGGGGGCCCGAAGAGACCCAGTACTTC.

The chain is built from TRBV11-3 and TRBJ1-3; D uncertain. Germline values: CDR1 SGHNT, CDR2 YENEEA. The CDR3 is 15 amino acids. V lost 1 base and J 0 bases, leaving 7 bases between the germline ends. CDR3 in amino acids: CASSLGPNSGNTIYF. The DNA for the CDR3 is TGTGCCAGCAGCTTAGGGCCTAACTCTGGAAACACCATATATTTT.

The CDR3 protein is CATSDPTGAGETQYF. The CDR3 nucleotides are TGTGCCACCAGTGACCCAACGGGGGCCGGAGAGACCCAGTACTTC. The V gene is TRBV24-1, the J gene TRBJ2-5; D possibly matches TRBD1 or TRBD2 (6 bases each). This CDR3 has 15 residues. Trimming removed 4 bases from V and 4 bases from J, with 15 bases in between. Germline V gene sequence: CDR1 KGHDR, CDR2 SFDVKD.

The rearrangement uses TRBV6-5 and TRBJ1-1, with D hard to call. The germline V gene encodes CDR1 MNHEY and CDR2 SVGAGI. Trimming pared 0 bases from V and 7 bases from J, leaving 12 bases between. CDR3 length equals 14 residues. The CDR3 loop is CASSYSGGRGEAFF. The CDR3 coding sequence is TGTGCCAGCAGTTACTCGGGAGGGCGAGGTGAAGCTTTCTTT.

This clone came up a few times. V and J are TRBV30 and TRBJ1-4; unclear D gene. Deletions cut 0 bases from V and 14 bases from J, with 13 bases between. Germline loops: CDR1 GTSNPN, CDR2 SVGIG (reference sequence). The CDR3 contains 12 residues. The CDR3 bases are TGTGCCTGGAGTGTAGGTGGTAGGGCCCTGTTTTTT. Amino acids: CAWSVGGRALFF.

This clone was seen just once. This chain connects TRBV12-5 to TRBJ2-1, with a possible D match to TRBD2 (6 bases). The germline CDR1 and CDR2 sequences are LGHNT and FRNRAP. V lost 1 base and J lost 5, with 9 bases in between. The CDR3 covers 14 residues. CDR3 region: CASGLGSGNNEQFF. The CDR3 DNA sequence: TGTGCTAGTGGTTTGGGTAGCGGAAACAATGAGCAGTTCTTC. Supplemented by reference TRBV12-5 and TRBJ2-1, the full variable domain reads DARVTQTPRHKVTEMGQEVTMRCQPILGHNTVFWYRQTMMQGLELLAYFRNRAPLDDSGMPKDRFSAEMPDATLATLKIQPSEPRDSAVYFCASGLGSGNNEQFFGPGTRLTVL.

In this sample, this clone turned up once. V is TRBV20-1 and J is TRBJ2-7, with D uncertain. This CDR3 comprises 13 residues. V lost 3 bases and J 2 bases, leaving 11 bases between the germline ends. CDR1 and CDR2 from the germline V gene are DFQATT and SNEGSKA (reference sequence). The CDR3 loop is CSASLETAYEQYV. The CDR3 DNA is TGCAGTGCTAGTCTCGAGACTGCCTACGAGCAGTACGTC.